This TCR beta chain comes out of a study of cytotoxic CD8 clonotypes in ibrutinib-treated CLL. Study summary: Enrolment comprised 11 relapsed/refractory and roughly 15 treatment-naive patients; 17 were IGHV unmutated. Study-level findings and limits: While tracking circulating CD8+ T-cell counts, baseline clonality exceeded that of age-matched healthy donors.

Extraction of approximately 2.2 micrograms of genomic DNA from cryopreserved PBMCs supplied material for TCR beta libraries. TCRdb keeps only in-frame clones here, not all; method: immunoSEQ multiplex PCR. The sample consists of about 130,000 clones, 70% to 90% of them appearing once. For this clone: Its cognate antigen is unknown.

Germline CDR1 SGHNT, CDR2 YYREEE (reference sequence). This CDR3 has 15 residues. V gave up 2 bases and J gave up 0 bases, with 9 bases separating them. The sequences come from PBMCs, collected after 24 months of ibrutinib treatment. The chain joins TRBV5-4 to TRBJ1-3; weak D call: TRBD1 (6 bases). The source of this sequence is a human donor with chronic lymphocytic leukemia. CDR3 in DNA: TGTGCCAGCAGCTTTACAGGGAGCTCTGGAAACACCATATATTTT. Amino acid sequence: CASSFTGSSGNTIYF.